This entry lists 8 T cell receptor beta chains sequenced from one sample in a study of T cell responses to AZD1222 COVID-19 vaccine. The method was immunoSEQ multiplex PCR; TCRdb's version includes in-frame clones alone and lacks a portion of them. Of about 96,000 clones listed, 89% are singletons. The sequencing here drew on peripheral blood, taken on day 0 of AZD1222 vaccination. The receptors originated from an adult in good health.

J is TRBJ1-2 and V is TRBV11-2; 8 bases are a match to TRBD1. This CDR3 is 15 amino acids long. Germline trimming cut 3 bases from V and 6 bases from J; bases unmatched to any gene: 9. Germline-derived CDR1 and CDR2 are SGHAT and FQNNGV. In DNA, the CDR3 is TGTGCCAGCAGCTTGACAGGGGTCAGTGGTAATGGCTACACCTTC. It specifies CASSLTGVSGNGYTF.

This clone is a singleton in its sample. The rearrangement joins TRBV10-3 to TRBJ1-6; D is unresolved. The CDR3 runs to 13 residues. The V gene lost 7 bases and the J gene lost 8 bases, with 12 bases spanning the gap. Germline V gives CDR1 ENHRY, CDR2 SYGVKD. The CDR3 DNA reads TGTGCCATCACAGAAGGTTTTGATTCACCCCTCCACTTT. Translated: CAITEGFDSPLHF.

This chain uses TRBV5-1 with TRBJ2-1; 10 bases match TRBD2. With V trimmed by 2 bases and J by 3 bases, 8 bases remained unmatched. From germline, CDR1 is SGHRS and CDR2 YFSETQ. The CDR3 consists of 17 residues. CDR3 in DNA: TGCGCCAGCAGCTTCGGGCTAGCGGGGGTACTCTACAATGAGCAGTTCTTC. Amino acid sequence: CASSFGLAGVLYNEQFF.

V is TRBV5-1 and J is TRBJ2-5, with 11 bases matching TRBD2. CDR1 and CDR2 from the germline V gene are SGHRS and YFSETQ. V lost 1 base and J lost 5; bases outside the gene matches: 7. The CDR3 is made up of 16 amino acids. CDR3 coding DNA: TGCGCCAGCAGCTTGTCCCTAGCGGGGGGCAGGGAGACCCAGTACTTC. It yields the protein CASSLSLAGGRETQYF. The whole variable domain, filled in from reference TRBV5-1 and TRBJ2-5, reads KAGVTQTPRYLIKTRGQQVTLSCSPISGHRSVSWYQQTPGQGLQFLFEYFSETQRNKGNFPGRFSGRQFSNSRSEMNVSTLELGDSALYLCASSLSLAGGRETQYFGPGTRLLVL.

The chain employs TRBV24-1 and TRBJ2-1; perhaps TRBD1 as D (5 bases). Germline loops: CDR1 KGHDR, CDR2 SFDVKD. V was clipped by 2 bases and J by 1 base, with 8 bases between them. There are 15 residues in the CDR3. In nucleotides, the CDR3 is TGTGCCACCAGTGATTATACAGGTTCCTACAATGAGCAGTTCTTC. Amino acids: CATSDYTGSYNEQFF.

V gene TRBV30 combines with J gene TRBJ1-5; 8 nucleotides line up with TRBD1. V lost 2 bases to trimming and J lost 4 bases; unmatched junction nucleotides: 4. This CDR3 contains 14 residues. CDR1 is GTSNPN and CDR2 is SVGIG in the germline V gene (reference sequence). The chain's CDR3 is CAWSRTGGNQPQHF. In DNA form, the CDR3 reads TGTGCCTGGAGTCGTACAGGGGGGAATCAGCCCCAGCATTTT.

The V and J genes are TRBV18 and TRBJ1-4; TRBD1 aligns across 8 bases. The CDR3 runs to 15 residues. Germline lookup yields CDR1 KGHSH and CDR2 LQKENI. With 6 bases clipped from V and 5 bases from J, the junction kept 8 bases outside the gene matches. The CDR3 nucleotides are TGTGCCAGCTCCCGAGGACAGGGCGTAAATGAAAAACTGTTTTTT. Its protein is CASSRGQGVNEKLFF.

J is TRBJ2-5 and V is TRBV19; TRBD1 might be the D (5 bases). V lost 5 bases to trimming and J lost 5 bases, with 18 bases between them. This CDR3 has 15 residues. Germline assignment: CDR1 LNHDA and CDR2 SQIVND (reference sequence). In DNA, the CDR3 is TGTGCCAGTAGTCAATCCGGTAGGGGCGGCGAGACCCAGTACTTC. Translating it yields CASSQSGRGGETQYF.